Listed below are T cell receptor beta chains from one sample, sequenced in a study of human T cells and chemical hapten exposure. TCRdb reprocessed the RACE reads with MiXCR, giving one entry per CDR3 protein. The data contain 350,000 to 400,000 distinct CDR3 sequences, approximately 5.1% of them singletons. The sample consisted of whole blood, taken in connection with sensitization to the hapten diphenylcyclopropenone (DPC). The receptors were gathered from a woman in her fifties or sixties with alopecia areata. Some clones in this sample may be carry-over from other donors' samples. Each CDR3 is given with its conserved first and last residue. The D gene is left open where the match is weak. Clone size is given for some rows only: seen once, a few or many times, or a class if the clone is expanded.

size	J	D	V	CDR3	DNA
many	TRBJ2-1	TRBD2	TRBV29-1	CSARLAGVGNEQFF	TGCAGCGCCCGACTAGCGGGAGTCGGGAATGAGCAGTTCTTC
NA	TRBJ2-5	TRBD2	TRBV5-4	CASREGLAALQETQYF	TGTGCCAGCAGGGAGGGACTAGCGGCTTTACAAGAGACCCAGTACTTC
few	TRBJ2-1	TRBD1	TRBV11-2	CASSPFPGTGDNEQFF	TGTGCCAGCAGCCCTTTCCCCGGGACAGGTGACAATGAGCAGTTCTTC
NA	TRBJ1-5	TRBD1	TRBV12-3/TRBV12-4	CASSGDRASNQPQHF	TGTGCCAGCAGTGGAGACAGGGCTAGCAATCAGCCCCAGCATTTT
few	TRBJ2-7	TRBD1	TRBV6-6	CASGGTGNYEQYF	TGTGCCAGCGGGGGGACAGGGAATTACGAGCAGTACTTC
many	TRBJ1-1	NA	TRBV12-3/TRBV12-4	CASNGGRRTEAFF	TGTGCCAGCAACGGGGGAAGAAGAACTGAAGCTTTCTTT
few	TRBJ1-1	NA	TRBV9	CASSEAEGRGSGTEAFF	TGTGCCAGCAGCGAGGCTGAGGGGAGGGGCTCGGGCACTGAAGCTTTCTTT
NA	TRBJ2-4	NA	TRBV7-2	CASSLHGRGELAKNIQYF	TGTGCCAGCAGCTTACATGGCAGGGGGGAATTAGCCAAAAACATTCAGTACTTC
few	TRBJ1-5	TRBD1	TRBV6-2/TRBV6-3	CASNRGTGMNQPQHF	TGTGCCAGCAACCGAGGGACAGGGATGAATCAGCCCCAGCATTTT
few	TRBJ1-1	NA	TRBV28	CASSFGARGAFF	TGTGCCAGCAGTTTCGGGGCCCGGGGAGCTTTCTTT
NA	TRBJ2-7	NA	TRBV6-5	CASSYSEGAGYEQYF	TGTGCCAGCAGTTACTCGGAGGGGGCCGGCTACGAGCAGTACTTC
many	TRBJ2-1	NA	TRBV12-3/TRBV12-4	CASSLGGGYNEQFF	TGTGCCAGCAGTTTAGGAGGGGGGTACAATGAGCAGTTCTTC
NA	TRBJ1-1	TRBD1	TRBV28	CASRTPGQGTTEAFF	TGTGCCAGCAGAACGCCGGGACAGGGGACCACTGAAGCTTTCTTT
many	TRBJ1-1	TRBD1	TRBV12-3/TRBV12-4	CASSSDRVNTEAFF	TGTGCCAGCAGTTCGGACAGGGTGAACACTGAAGCTTTCTTT
few	TRBJ2-7	TRBD2	TRBV5-4	CASSLASSGRSIYEQYF	TGTGCCAGCAGCTTGGCCTCTAGCGGGAGAAGTATCTACGAGCAGTACTTC
many	TRBJ2-7	NA	TRBV20-1	CSASPSALRYEQYF	TGCAGTGCTAGTCCTTCAGCTCTCCGCTACGAGCAGTACTTC
few	TRBJ2-5	NA	TRBV5-4	CASSLGWQETQYF	TGTGCCAGCAGCCTCGGCTGGCAAGAGACCCAGTACTTC
many	TRBJ1-4	NA	TRBV2	CASKADLDRNEKLFF	TGTGCCAGCAAGGCGGACCTAGACAGAAATGAAAAACTGTTTTTT
few	TRBJ2-4	NA	TRBV6-5	CASRRPNIQYF	TGTGCCAGCCGCCGGCCAAACATTCAGTACTTC
many	TRBJ2-1	NA	TRBV20-1	CSARDASLPSYNEQFF	TGCAGTGCTAGAGATGCCAGTCTTCCTTCCTACAATGAGCAGTTCTTC
many	TRBJ2-5	NA	TRBV13	CASSPGRQTQYF	TGTGCCAGCAGCCCGGGGCGACAGACCCAGTACTTC
many	TRBJ2-5	NA	TRBV28	CASSPHKETQYF	TGTGCCAGCAGCCCACATAAGGAGACCCAGTACTTC
NA	TRBJ2-3	TRBD2	TRBV19	CASSYGSGGARTDTQYF	TGTGCCAGTAGTTATGGTAGCGGGGGGGCCCGGACAGATACGCAGTATTTT
many	TRBJ2-5	NA	TRBV6-1	CASSERGAGLGETQYF	TGTGCCAGCAGTGAAAGGGGGGCAGGCCTGGGGGAGACCCAGTACTTC
many	TRBJ2-3	NA	TRBV6-2/TRBV6-3	CASSSITKRSTDTQYF	TGTGCCAGCAGTTCGATCACGAAGCGGAGCACAGATACGCAGTATTTT
NA	TRBJ2-1	NA	TRBV11-2	CASSPYQVAGNEQFF	TGTGCCAGCAGCCCCTACCAGGTAGCTGGGAATGAGCAGTTCTTC
many	TRBJ2-3	NA	TRBV25-1	CASSDVGLRDTQYF	TGTGCCAGCAGTGATGTAGGGCTCAGAGATACGCAGTATTTT
few	TRBJ2-3	TRBD2	TRBV27	CASSLGLASNWDTQYF	TGTGCCAGCAGTTTGGGACTAGCGAGTAACTGGGATACGCAGTATTTT
NA	TRBJ1-4	NA	TRBV28	CASSLLEGTNEKLFF	TGTGCCAGCAGTTTATTGGAGGGGACTAATGAAAAACTGTTTTTT
many	TRBJ2-5	NA	TRBV5-1	CASSPGTSQETQYF	TGTGCCAGCAGCCCGGGGACTTCACAAGAGACCCAGTACTTC
NA	TRBJ2-1	TRBD2	TRBV29-1	CSVEGTSGRNEQFF	TGCAGCGTTGAAGGGACTAGCGGGAGAAATGAGCAGTTCTTC
many	TRBJ2-1	TRBD2	TRBV10-3	CATVPRYSGGAHNEQFF	TGTGCCACCGTACCGCGATATAGCGGGGGGGCCCACAATGAGCAGTTCTTC
few	TRBJ1-5	NA	TRBV12-3/TRBV12-4	CASSFDSLASQHF	TGTGCCAGCAGTTTTGATAGCCTCGCGTCCCAGCATTTT
once	TRBJ2-3	TRBD2	TRBV7-8	CASRQSGRATDTQYF	TGTGCCAGCAGACAGAGCGGGAGGGCCACAGATACGCAGTATTTT
many	TRBJ2-1	TRBD2	TRBV12-3/TRBV12-4	CASSPLAGGEQFF	TGTGCCAGCAGTCCACTAGCGGGAGGTGAGCAGTTCTTC